Below, 21 T cell receptor beta chains from the same sample are listed, as sequenced in a study of cytomegalovirus exposure and HLA in healthy donors. It was with 60 Vbeta and 13 Jbeta primers that the PCR ran. The repertoire was sequenced with immunoSEQ multiplex PCR; TCRdb's copy has only in-frame clones and lacks some. The data show under 80,000 clones, with about 69% seen just once and 5% to 7% held by the top ten. Material for sequencing was PBMCs. The receptor source for this set is a young woman in good health and CMV-seronegative.

The chain is built from TRBV5-4 and TRBJ2-2; 8 nucleotides line up with TRBD2. The CDR3 covers 13 residues. The V gene end was trimmed by 3 bases and the J gene end by 6 bases; junction bases not matched to a gene: 1. Germline lookup yields CDR1 SGHNT and CDR2 YYREEE (reference sequence). CDR3 sequence (DNA): TGTGCCAGCAGCTGGGGACTAGCCGGGGAGCTGTTTTTT. Translation gives CASSWGLAGELFF.

The rearrangement uses TRBV6-5 and TRBJ1-2; the D is unclear. Germline V gene sequence: CDR1 MNHEY, CDR2 SVGAGI. The CDR3 length is 14 residues. Trimming pared 6 bases from V and 8 bases from J, leaving 19 bases between. The CDR3 sequence: CASSPARHLGGYTF. CDR3 coding DNA: TGTGCCAGCAGCCCAGCAAGACATTTAGGAGGCTACACCTTC.

The chain is built from TRBV6-4 and TRBJ1-5; the D gene is possibly TRBD1 (5 bases). The CDR3 has 15 amino acids. Germline loops: CDR1 MRHNA, CDR2 SNTAGT. With 2 bases removed from V and 7 bases from J, the gap between germline ends came to 15 bases. CDR3 DNA: TGTGCCAGCAGTGACCAGGCAGGGATCGGCCAGCCCCAGCATTTT. Translating gives CASSDQAGIGQPQHF.

The CDR3 protein is CASSGQGIRDEKLFF. CDR3 nucleotides: TGTGCCAGCAGCGGACAGGGAATCAGGGATGAAAAACTGTTTTTT. The chain links TRBV2 to TRBJ1-4; 8 bases are shared with TRBD1. The V gene end was trimmed by 6 bases and the J gene end by 6 bases; junction bases not matched to a gene: 9. The CDR3 contains 15 residues. Germline values: CDR1 SNHLY, CDR2 FYNNEI.

This sequence joins TRBV12-5 and TRBJ2-1; the D is unclear. Germline-derived CDR1 and CDR2 are LGHNT and FRNRAP. Trimming took 1 base from V and 0 from J, leaving 19 bases between them. This CDR3 is 19 amino acids long. The CDR3 DNA reads as TGTGCTAGTGGTTTGGCAGAGGATATGGCCTTTAGCTCCTACAATGAGCAGTTCTTC. Protein: CASGLAEDMAFSSYNEQFF.

The chain carries TRBV28 and TRBJ2-7; the D gene is possibly TRBD2 (6 bases). Trimming stripped 0 bases from V and 7 bases from J, with 16 bases between. The CDR3 runs 15 residues. Germline CDR1 reads MDHEN; CDR2 reads SYDVKM. CDR3 sequence: CASSLWSAGSGEQYF. DNA for the CDR3: TGTGCCAGCAGTTTATGGTCGGCGGGAAGCGGGGAGCAGTACTTC. Using reference TRBV28 and TRBJ2-7 for the parts outside the CDR3, the full variable domain is DVKVTQSSRYLVKRTGEKVFLECVQDMDHENMFWYRQDPGLGLRLIYFSYDVKMKEKGDIPEGYSVSREKKERFSLILESASTNQTSMYLCASSLWSAGSGEQYFGPGTRLTVT.

This clone was seen only a few times. The chain employs TRBV27 and TRBJ1-4; 7 bases are shared with TRBD1. The CDR3 runs to 17 residues. With V trimmed by 3 bases and J by 2 bases, 9 bases remained unmatched. Looked up from germline, CDR1 is MNHEY and CDR2 is SMNVEV (reference sequence). CDR3 residues: CASSFAGDRSTNEKLFF. DNA of the CDR3: TGTGCCAGCAGTTTCGCTGGGGACAGATCTACTAATGAAAAACTGTTTTTT.

The rearrangement joins TRBV5-4 to TRBJ2-5; 11 bases are a match to TRBD1. The V gene's germline CDR1 is SGHNT and CDR2 YYREEE (reference sequence). Losses at the gene ends were 4 bases for V and 5 bases for J; bases not matched to a gene: 4. The CDR3 is made up of 14 amino acids. CDR3 in DNA: TGTGCCAGCAGCCTGGGACAGGGGGAGGAGACCCAGTACTTC. Amino acid sequence: CASSLGQGEETQYF.

This clone was seen only once. This sequence joins TRBV14 and TRBJ2-1; 11 bases are a match to TRBD2. The germline V gene has CDR1 SGHDN and CDR2 FVKESK. This CDR3 is 18 amino acids long. V shed 1 base and J 1 base; nucleotides not matched to a gene: 6. The CDR3 DNA reads as TGTGCCAGCAGCCAAGCAAATCTAGCGGGAGGTTCCTACAATGAGCAGTTCTTC. Translated: CASSQANLAGGSYNEQFF. Combining the CDR3 with reference TRBV14 and TRBJ2-1 gives the whole variable domain EAGVTQFPSHSVIEKGQTVTLRCDPISGHDNLYWYRRVMGKEIKFLLHFVKESKQDESGMPNNRFLAERTGGTYSTLKVQPAELEDSGVYFCASSQANLAGGSYNEQFFGPGTRLTVL.

The chain employs TRBV5-5 and TRBJ1-6; possible D gene TRBD1, 5 bases. This CDR3 has 14 residues. Germline V gives CDR1 SGHKS, CDR2 YYEKEE (reference sequence). Between the trimmed V and J ends, which lost 0 bases and 8 bases, there was a span of 9 bases. The CDR3 loop reads CASSLGGEDSPLHF. The CDR3 nucleotides are TGTGCCAGCAGCTTGGGGGGGGAAGATTCACCCCTCCACTTT. The variable domain in full, with the rest retrieved from reference TRBV5-5 and TRBJ1-6, is DAGVTQSPTHLIKTRGQQVTLRCSPISGHKSVSWYQQVLGQGPQFIFQYYEKEERGRGNFPDRFSARQFPNYSSELNVNALLLGDSALYLCASSLGGEDSPLHFGNGTRLTVT.

The chain employs TRBV7-2 and TRBJ2-3; 7 bases map to TRBD1. CDR1 is SGHTA and CDR2 is FQGNSA in the germline V gene. The CDR3 runs to 14 residues. J was trimmed by 11 bases and V by 1 base; bases with no gene match: 9. CDR3 in DNA: TGTGCCAGCAGCTTAGGCGCCCGAGGGGGCGGGCAGTATTTT. It encodes CASSLGARGGGQYF.

The CDR3, as DNA: TGCGCCAGCAGCCCCACACCTGCGAACACTGAAGCTTTCTTT. Its translation: CASSPTPANTEAFF. The rearrangement uses TRBV5-1 and TRBJ1-1, with D uncertain. Germline V gene data show CDR1 as SGHRS and CDR2 as YFSETQ. V dropped 4 bases and J dropped 1 base, with 11 bases sitting between them. CDR3 length: 14 amino acids.

This chain uses TRBV27 with TRBJ1-3; D uncertain. V shed 5 bases and J shed 5 bases, with 16 bases lying between them. The CDR3 extends over 15 amino acids. The germline V gene encodes CDR1 MNHEY and CDR2 SMNVEV (reference sequence). The CDR3 nucleotides read TGTGCCAGCAGTCCTCAACGGACTGGGAGAAACACCATATATTTT. Protein product: CASSPQRTGRNTIYF.

This clone was seen more than once but under ten times. V usage is TRBV6-6 and J usage is TRBJ1-2; D is unclear. Germline V lookup: CDR1 MNHNY, CDR2 SVGAGI (reference sequence). The V gene lost 2 bases and the J gene lost 0 bases, with 4 bases spanning the gap. CDR3 size: 13 residues. CDR3 DNA sequence: TGTGCCAGCAGTTACAGCCCTAACTATGGCTACACCTTC. Translated: CASSYSPNYGYTF.

This clone was observed a few times. This chain joins TRBV5-4 and TRBJ1-2, with D perhaps TRBD1 (5 bases). The CDR3 consists of 14 residues. V was clipped by 0 bases and J by 0 bases, with 6 bases between them. Germline V gives CDR1 SGHNT, CDR2 YYREEE (reference sequence). CDR3 amino acids: CASSLGGANYGYTF. The CDR3 DNA is TGTGCCAGCAGCTTGGGGGGGGCTAACTATGGCTACACCTTC.

The CDR3 nucleotides are TGTGCCAGCAGCCTAGGGACAGGGAATACGCAGTATTTT. Amino acid sequence: CASSLGTGNTQYF. The chain employs TRBV6-5 and TRBJ2-3; 9 positions agree with TRBD1. CDR3 size: 13 residues. Unmatched junction bases numbered 5, after V lost 6 bases and J lost 7 bases. From germline, CDR1 is MNHEY and CDR2 SVGAGI.

This clone has a handful of counts. The rearrangement uses TRBV2 and TRBJ2-5; the match to TRBD2 covers 7 bases. This CDR3 contains 17 residues. Germline V gene sequence: CDR1 SNHLY, CDR2 FYNNEI. V shed 3 bases and J 2 bases; nucleotides not matched to a gene: 12. The chain's CDR3 is CASSDILAGVEQETQYF. CDR3 sequence (DNA): TGTGCCAGCAGTGATATTCTCGCGGGAGTGGAACAAGAGACCCAGTACTTC.

The chain carries TRBV2 and TRBJ2-7, with TRBD2 matching over 14 bases. CDR1 is SNHLY, CDR2 FYNNEI, per germline. This CDR3 is 14 amino acids long. V dropped 7 bases and J dropped 9; count of bases not matched to a gene: 8. The CDR3 DNA reads as TGTGCCAGCAAACGGACTAGCGGGAGGCTCGGGCAGTACTTC. It translates to CASKRTSGRLGQYF.

This rearrangement joins TRBV30 to TRBJ1-4, with D hard to call. The CDR3 is 13 residues long. The germline CDR1 and CDR2 sequences are GTSNPN and SVGIG (reference sequence). V shed 0 bases and J shed 2 bases, with 4 bases lying between them. The chain's CDR3 is CAWSVRTNEKLFF. CDR3 nucleotide sequence: TGTGCCTGGAGTGTACGGACTAATGAAAAACTGTTTTTT.

This clone was detected only a few times. The rearrangement uses TRBV5-1 and TRBJ1-1, with D possibly TRBD1 on 5 matching bases. CDR1 and CDR2 (germline): SGHRS, YFSETQ. The CDR3 is 13 amino acids. The V and J ends lost 1 base and 7 bases respectively, with 11 bases between them. The CDR3 nucleotides are TGCGCCAGCAGCTTGCATCAGGGCCGTGAAGCTTTCTTT. Protein product: CASSLHQGREAFF.

The chain is built from TRBV7-3 and TRBJ2-3, with TRBD1 matching over 7 bases. This CDR3 has 16 residues. The germline V gene encodes CDR1 SGHTA and CDR2 FQGTGA. V lost 5 bases to trimming and J lost 0 bases; unmatched junction nucleotides: 8. The CDR3, as DNA: TGTGCCAGCAGCCCGGGACAGCTAAAAAGCACAGATACGCAGTATTTT. It translates to CASSPGQLKSTDTQYF.